A single sample gave rise to the 22 T cell receptor beta chains below, sequenced in a study of technical replicates of blood from a handful of donors. Data came from immunoSEQ multiplex PCR; TCRdb stores just in-frame clones and leaves some out. The repertoire holds around 76,000 clones, with roughly 92% as singletons. Sequencing input: T cells isolated from PBMCs. The source of these receptors is a human donor in good health.

This chain joins TRBV6-6 and TRBJ1-4, with 9 bases identical to TRBD1. Germline V gene sequence: CDR1 MNHNY, CDR2 SVGAGI (reference sequence). The CDR3 loop spans 15 amino acids. V dropped 5 bases and J dropped 8; count of bases not matched to a gene: 9. In nucleotides, the CDR3 is TGTGCCAGCAGTAGTCCGACGGGACAGGGAGAAAAACTGTTTTTT. Its translation: CASSSPTGQGEKLFF.

The genes are TRBV2 and TRBJ2-6; tentatively, D is TRBD2 (5 bases). V dropped 2 bases and J dropped 2 bases, with 19 bases sitting between them. CDR3 size: 19 residues. Germline V gene lookup returns CDR1 SNHLY and CDR2 FYNNEI. This CDR3 reads CASSEFFRRTEPGANVLTF. The CDR3 region has the DNA TGTGCCAGCAGTGAATTTTTTCGGAGGACCGAACCTGGGGCCAACGTCCTGACTTTC.

This clone has only one observation. This rearrangement joins TRBV28 to TRBJ2-5, with a weak D call TRBD1 (6 bases). CDR3 length equals 17 residues. The germline V and J ends were trimmed by 3 bases and 6 bases, with 23 bases remaining between them. CDR1 MDHEN and CDR2 SYDVKM come from the germline V gene. The DNA for the CDR3 is TGTGCCAGCAGTTTCGTCTCCCCGGGCAGGCAGGGGAAGACCCAGTACTTC. The encoded protein is CASSFVSPGRQGKTQYF.

Only a few counts were recorded for this clone. V gene TRBV2 combines with J gene TRBJ1-3; D is unresolved. The CDR3 totals 12 residues. V gave up 8 bases and J gave up 3 bases, with 8 bases separating them. Germline CDR1 and CDR2: SNHLY and FYNNEI. CDR3 sequence: CASGLGGNTIYF. CDR3 nucleotides: TGTGCCAGCGGCCTTGGTGGAAACACCATATATTTT.

The chain is built from TRBV28 and TRBJ2-1, with D possibly being TRBD1 (6 bases). The V gene lost 8 bases and the J gene lost 1 base, with 18 bases spanning the gap. The CDR3 sequence is 16 residues long. In germline, CDR1 is MDHEN, CDR2 SYDVKM. The CDR3 reads CASGYQTGFSYNEQFF. The CDR3 region has the DNA TGTGCCAGCGGGTACCAAACAGGGTTTTCCTACAATGAGCAGTTCTTC.

This chain links TRBV30 with TRBJ1-5, with TRBD1 matching 7 bases. From germline, CDR1 is GTSNPN and CDR2 SVGIG (reference sequence). Unmatched junction bases numbered 1, after V lost 4 bases and J lost 4 bases. This CDR3 spans 12 amino acids. CDR3 bases: TGTGCCTGGAACAGGGGAAATCAGCCCCAGCATTTT. Translating it yields CAWNRGNQPQHF.

This chain uses TRBV5-4 with TRBJ1-3, with TRBD1 identical over 8 bases. The CDR3 totals 13 residues. The V gene end was trimmed by 10 bases and the J gene end by 2 bases; junction bases not matched to a gene: 5. The germline CDR1 and CDR2 sequences are SGHNT and YYREEE (reference sequence). CDR3 amino acids: CAARDRTGNTIYF. CDR3 coding DNA: TGTGCCGCCCGGGACAGGACTGGAAACACCATATATTTT.

This clone was seen more than once but under ten times. This rearrangement joins TRBV5-4 to TRBJ1-2; D not certain. V lost 0 bases to trimming and J lost 4 bases, with 7 bases between them. In germline, CDR1 is SGHNT, CDR2 YYREEE (reference sequence). This CDR3 is built from 13 residues. The CDR3 region is CASSLVGVYGYTF. As DNA, the CDR3 is TGTGCCAGCAGCTTGGTTGGAGTCTATGGCTACACCTTC.

The chain links TRBV9 to TRBJ1-1; D remains unclear. Germline CDR1 is SGDLS and CDR2 is YYNGEE. The ends were cut back, 3 bases at V and 1 base at J, with 10 bases in the middle. The CDR3 has 14 residues. The CDR3 region is CASSATVTNTEAFF. The DNA for the CDR3 is TGTGCCAGCAGCGCCACAGTAACGAACACTGAAGCTTTCTTT.

The rearrangement joins TRBV6-5 to TRBJ2-2; 11 bases match TRBD2. CDR1 is MNHEY, CDR2 SVGAGI, per germline. CDR3 length: 16 amino acids. J gave up 2 bases and V 3 bases, and 2 bases lay outside the gene matches. CDR3 residues: CASSYSGRGNTGELFF. The CDR3 nucleotides read TGTGCCAGCAGTTATAGCGGGAGGGGAAACACCGGGGAGCTGTTTTTT.

This chain uses TRBV19 with TRBJ2-7; TRBD2 aligns across 7 bases. The V segment lost 3 bases and the J segment 3 bases; nucleotides outside the gene matches: 2. CDR1 is LNHDA, CDR2 SQIVND, per germline (reference sequence). The CDR3 extends over 13 amino acids. The CDR3 here is CASSMASGYEQYF. In nucleotides, the CDR3 is TGTGCCAGTAGTATGGCTAGCGGCTACGAGCAGTACTTC.

The chain carries TRBV11-2 and TRBJ2-7; TRBD2 matches 7 bases. The V gene end was trimmed by 5 bases and the J gene end by 4 bases; junction bases not matched to a gene: 5. The germline gives CDR1 SGHAT, CDR2 FQNNGV. This CDR3 is 13 amino acids long. DNA of the CDR3: TGTGCCAGCAGCCGGGGAGGGGAATACGAGCAGTACTTC. Translating it yields CASSRGGEYEQYF.

This clone was counted between two and nine times. The chain is built from TRBV6-5 and TRBJ2-7; possibly TRBD2 for D (5 bases). This CDR3 spans 14 amino acids. Trimming took 2 bases from V and 3 from J, leaving 11 bases between them. Germline loops: CDR1 MNHEY, CDR2 SVGAGI. CDR3 amino acids: CASSYAGGYYEQYF. The CDR3 bases are TGTGCCAGCAGTTACGCGGGCGGGTACTACGAGCAGTACTTC.

The chain is built from TRBV19 and TRBJ1-2, with unresolved D. The CDR3 length is 13 residues. Looked up from germline, CDR1 is LNHDA and CDR2 is SQIVND (reference sequence). The germline V and J ends were trimmed by 0 bases and 4 bases, with 6 bases remaining between them. CDR3 nucleotides: TGTGCCAGTAGTATAGAGGGAGGCTATGGCTACACCTTC. The encoded protein is CASSIEGGYGYTF.

The chain has TRBV10-1 and TRBJ1-2; D is ambiguous. Trimming removed 6 bases at V and 7 bases at J, with 6 bases between. The CDR3 is made up of 10 amino acids. Germline values: CDR1 WNHNN, CDR2 SYGVQD (reference sequence). CDR3 residues: CASSPIGYTF. DNA for the CDR3: TGCGCCAGCAGCCCTATTGGCTACACCTTC.

This chain connects TRBV30 to TRBJ2-3; TRBD2 matches 9 bases. The germline V gene has CDR1 GTSNPN and CDR2 SVGIG (reference sequence). The CDR3 runs 14 residues. V gave up 4 bases and J gave up 4 bases; unmatched junction bases: 6. CDR3: CAWTTSGFPDTQYF. In nucleotides, the CDR3 is TGTGCCTGGACTACTAGCGGGTTCCCAGATACGCAGTATTTT.

The CDR3 nucleotides are TGCAGCGTTGAAGGGAGGGGAAACACTGAAGCTTTCTTT. This translates into CSVEGRGNTEAFF. The chain joins TRBV29-1 to TRBJ1-1, with D possibly being TRBD1 (5 bases). Germline V CDR1 and CDR2: SQVTM, ANQGSEA. The CDR3 extends over 13 amino acids. V was shortened by 1 base and J by 2 bases, with 8 bases between the two germline ends.

The J gene is TRBJ2-7, the V gene TRBV19, with 9 nucleotides matching TRBD1. The CDR3 loop spans 14 amino acids. Germline CDR1 is LNHDA and CDR2 is SQIVND (reference sequence). V was clipped by 2 bases and J by 4 bases; unmatched bases: 3. CDR3 in amino acids: CASSIRQGVYEQYF. CDR3 coding DNA: TGTGCCAGTAGTATAAGACAGGGGGTGTACGAGCAGTACTTC.

The chain carries TRBV5-1 and TRBJ2-3; D may be TRBD1 (5 bases). Trimming took off 0 bases at V and 2 bases at J, with 7 bases between the two ends. Germline CDR1 reads SGHRS; CDR2 reads YFSETQ. The CDR3 spans 14 residues. In DNA form, the CDR3 reads TGCGCCAGCAGCTTGGGGGGCCCCACAGATACGCAGTATTTT. Protein product: CASSLGGPTDTQYF.

This clone is a singleton in its sample. V gene TRBV6-6 combines with J gene TRBJ2-2, with no clear D. This CDR3 contains 11 residues. Trimming shortened V by 8 bases and J by 6 bases, and 7 bases separated the two germline ends. Germline V gives CDR1 MNHNY, CDR2 SVGAGI (reference sequence). CDR3 sequence: CASYTAGELFF. Here the CDR3 DNA reads TGTGCCAGCTACACAGCCGGGGAGCTGTTTTTT.

In its sample, this clone ranks as medium-sized (0.01 to 0.1%). This chain joins TRBV9 and TRBJ2-1; possibly TRBD2 for D (6 bases). V was trimmed by 1 base and J by 10 bases, leaving 9 bases between them. The CDR3 consists of 12 residues. Germline CDR1 and CDR2: SGDLS and YYNGEE. CDR3 nucleotide sequence: TGTGCCAGCAGCGTAAGGCGGGGCGAGCAGTTCTTC. Amino acids: CASSVRRGEQFF.

The chain employs TRBV2 and TRBJ2-7, with a tentative D call TRBD1 (5 bases). The V end lost 10 bases, the J end lost 6 bases, and 10 bases lay between the germline ends. The V gene's germline CDR1 is SNHLY and CDR2 FYNNEI. The CDR3 loop spans 10 amino acids. CDR3 loop: CATKQAEQYF. In nucleotides, the CDR3 is TGTGCCACCAAACAGGCCGAGCAGTACTTC.